The next 6 T cell receptor beta chains were all read from a single sample in a study of long-term antiretroviral therapy in people with HIV. Sequencing relied on immunoSEQ assay v3.0, run at survey level. This table comes from immunoSEQ multiplex PCR, and its TCRdb copy is limited to in-frame clones, with some not included. This sample yields about 20,000 clones, of which around 92% are seen a single time; under 9.5% belongs to the top ten. The sample was unsorted PBMCs, taken 4.4 years after starting antiretroviral therapy. These receptors all stem from a woman aged 50 to 60 with HIV.

This chain's CDR3 is CASSQDILERADTQYF. CDR3 sequence (DNA): TGTGCCAGCAGCCAAGATATCCTAGAAAGAGCAGATACGCAGTATTTT. This chain connects TRBV4-2 to TRBJ2-3; unclear D gene. V was pared by 0 bases and J by 4 bases, with 14 bases between. In germline, CDR1 is LGHNA, CDR2 YNFKEQ. The CDR3 has 16 residues.

The V gene is TRBV5-1, the J gene TRBJ1-5, with 7 positions matching TRBD1. The CDR3 is 15 residues long. Germline V lookup: CDR1 SGHRS, CDR2 YFSETQ. J gave up 4 bases and V 1 base, and 5 bases lay outside the gene matches. CDR3 bases: TGCGCCAGCAGCTTGCTTCCGGGACAGAATCAGCCCCAGCATTTT. This encodes CASSLLPGQNQPQHF.

The rearrangement uses TRBV7-9 and TRBJ1-1; D may be TRBD1 (6 bases). The CDR3 length is 14 residues. Germline V lookup: CDR1 SEHNR, CDR2 FQNEAQ (reference sequence). V lost 5 bases, J lost 1 base, and 11 bases lay in between. Here the CDR3 DNA reads TGTGCCAGCAGCCCAGGGGCACCGAACACTGAAGCTTTCTTT. Amino acids: CASSPGAPNTEAFF.

The gene calls are TRBV4-3 and TRBJ1-2; D might be TRBD1 (5 bases). The CDR3 extends over 16 amino acids. V lost 0 bases to trimming and J lost 5 bases, with 16 bases between them. Germline V gene sequence: CDR1 LGHNA, CDR2 YSLEER. The CDR3 coding sequence is TGCGCCAGCAGCCAAGATCTATCGTCCCGACAGTATGGCTACACCTTC. Translating it yields CASSQDLSSRQYGYTF.

In nucleotides, the CDR3 is TGTGCCAGTACTAAACCGGGACAGCTTAATGAAAAACTGTTTTTT. Translation gives CASTKPGQLNEKLFF. The V and J genes are TRBV19 and TRBJ1-4; TRBD1 aligns across 7 bases. The J segment lost 4 bases and the V segment lost 7 bases, leaving 9 bases of the junction unmatched. The CDR3 has 15 residues. The germline gives CDR1 LNHDA, CDR2 SQIVND (reference sequence).

The chain has TRBV7-9 and TRBJ2-2; D ambiguous. The CDR3 runs 16 residues. In germline, CDR1 is SEHNR, CDR2 FQNEAQ (reference sequence). The germline V and J ends were trimmed by 5 bases and 6 bases, with 19 bases remaining between them. The CDR3 spells CASSPLAPPKPGELFF. Written as DNA, the CDR3 is TGTGCCAGCAGCCCCTTGGCACCTCCAAAACCCGGGGAGCTGTTTTTT.